This TCR beta chain was obtained from a study of post-analysis software for immune sequencing data. Researchers reported that TCR beta cDNA libraries carried unique molecular identifiers. It was from approximately 0.91 to 9.4 million T cells that about 540,000 cDNA molecules came. TCRdb reprocessed the PCR reads via MiXCR and lists one record per CDR3 protein. The sample contains some 370,000 distinct CDR3 sequences, roughly 35% of which appear only once. Findings and limits, study-wide: Controls had significantly higher normalized Chao1 diversity than multiple sclerosis patients. Strong co-clustering by F measure was seen for same-batch samples.

With regard to this clonotype: The antigen remains unidentified.

Sequences were obtained from blood. The sequence derives from a girl aged 10 to 17 with multiple sclerosis.

The CDR3 here is CSAASGGAFNEQYF. As DNA, the CDR3 is TGCAGTGCCGCAAGCGGGGGGGCTTTCAATGAGCAGTACTTC. The chain combines TRBV20-1 with TRBJ2-5; TRBD2 matches at 10 bases. CDR3 length equals 14 residues. V shed 6 bases, J shed 11 bases, and the junction held 15 bases outside the gene matches. Germline-derived CDR1 and CDR2 are DFQATT and SNEGSKA (reference sequence).